The sequence of this T cell receptor (beta chain) was determined in a study of identical twins. Germline V lookup: CDR1 DFQATT, CDR2 SNEGSKA (reference sequence). There are 13 residues in the CDR3. V lost 5 bases to trimming and J lost 0 bases, with 8 bases between them. TCRdb independently ran MiXCR on the 5' RACE reads; one entry per CDR3 protein. Of some 790,000 distinct CDR3 sequences listed, around a sixth were seen once; the top ten hold about 12%. The sample was also linked to a second study, of T cells expressing NK-cell markers.

The receptor was derived from a woman under 30 in good health. V gene TRBV20-1 combines with J gene TRBJ1-5; D call uncertain. What was sequenced was PBMCs. CDR3 protein: CSAPVDSNQPQHF. In DNA form, the CDR3 reads TGCAGTGCTCCCGTTGATAGCAATCAGCCCCAGCATTTT.